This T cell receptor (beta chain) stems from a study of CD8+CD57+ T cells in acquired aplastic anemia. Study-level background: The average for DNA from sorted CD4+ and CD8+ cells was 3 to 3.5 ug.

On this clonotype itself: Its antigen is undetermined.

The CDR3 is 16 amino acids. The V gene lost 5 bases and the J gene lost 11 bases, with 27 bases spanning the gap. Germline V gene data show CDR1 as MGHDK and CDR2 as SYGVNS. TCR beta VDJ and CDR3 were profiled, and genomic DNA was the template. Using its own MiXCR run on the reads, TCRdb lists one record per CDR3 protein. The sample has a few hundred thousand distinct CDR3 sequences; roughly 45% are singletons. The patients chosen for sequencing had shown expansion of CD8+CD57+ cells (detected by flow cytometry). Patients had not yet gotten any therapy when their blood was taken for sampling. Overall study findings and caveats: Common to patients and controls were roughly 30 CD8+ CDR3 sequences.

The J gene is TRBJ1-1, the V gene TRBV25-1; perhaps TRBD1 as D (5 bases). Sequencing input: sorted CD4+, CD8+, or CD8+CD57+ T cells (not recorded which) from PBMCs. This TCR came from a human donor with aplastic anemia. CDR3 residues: CASSLSLPGLAGVAFF. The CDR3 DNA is TGTGCCAGCAGTTTATCCCTTCCGGGACTAGCGGGGGTGGCTTTCTTT. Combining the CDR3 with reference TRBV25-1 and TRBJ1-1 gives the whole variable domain EADIYQTPRYLVIGTGKKITLECSQTMGHDKMYWYQQDPGMELHLIHYSYGVNSTEKGDLSSESTVSRIRTEHFPLTLESARPSHTSQYLCASSLSLPGLAGVAFFGQGTRLTVV.